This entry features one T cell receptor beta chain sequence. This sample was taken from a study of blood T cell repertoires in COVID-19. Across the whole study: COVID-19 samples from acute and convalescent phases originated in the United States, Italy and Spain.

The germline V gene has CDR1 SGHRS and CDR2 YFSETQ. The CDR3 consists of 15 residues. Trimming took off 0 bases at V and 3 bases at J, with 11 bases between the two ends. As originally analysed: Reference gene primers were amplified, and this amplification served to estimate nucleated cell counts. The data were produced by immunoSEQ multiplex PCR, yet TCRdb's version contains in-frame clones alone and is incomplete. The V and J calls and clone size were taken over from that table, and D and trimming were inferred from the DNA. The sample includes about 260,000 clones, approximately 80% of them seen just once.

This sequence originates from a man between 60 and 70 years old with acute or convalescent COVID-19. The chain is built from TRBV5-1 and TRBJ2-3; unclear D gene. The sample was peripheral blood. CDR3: CASSLGGSQTDTQYF. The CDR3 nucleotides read TGCGCCAGCAGCTTGGGCGGATCCCAGACAGATACGCAGTATTTT.